The TCR beta chain described here comes from a study of T cell repertoires in cytomegalovirus infection. Regarding the study as a whole: HLA-C-restricted, CMV-specific TCR beta clonotypes were dominant ex vivo.

MiXCR was run by TCRdb on the reads, yielding one entry per CDR3 protein. The table shows about 570,000 distinct CDR3 sequences, with roughly 43% occurring only once. The ends were cut back, 5 bases at V and 7 bases at J, with 17 bases in the middle. Germline V gives CDR1 SGHVS, CDR2 FNYEAQ. The CDR3 extends over 15 amino acids. This clonotype was recorded a few times. As yet, its antigen is unknown. This specimen was cultured PBMCs, taken from culture after CMV antigen stimulation. The chain uses TRBV7-6 and TRBJ2-2, with D possibly being TRBD1 (6 bases). This clonotype originated in a human donor in good health (CMV status not recorded). Some clones in this sample may be carry-over from other donors' samples. The CDR3 region has the DNA TGTGCCAGCAGCCCGCAGGGGAAGTGGGTCGGGGAGCTGTTTTTT. Its protein product is CASSPQGKWVGELFF.